These T cell receptor beta chains were read from a single sample in a study of shared T cell receptors in the human thymus. TCRdb's table, derived via immunoSEQ multiplex PCR, lists solely in-frame clones and lacks some. The sample comprises approximately 490,000 clones, about four fifths of which are singletons, and roughly 0.013% rests with the top ten. This same sample was also part of a study on human thymus T cells.

The sample comprised thymocytes. Every receptor here comes from a boy under three years old with a congenital heart defect. Both conserved end residues are part of each CDR3. The D gene is left open where the match is weak. Clone sizes are given selectively: once, few, many, or a class where the clone is expanded.

v_gene: TRBV11-2; d_gene: TRBD2; j_gene: TRBJ2-7; abundance: .; CDR3aa: CASSLGLAGVSYEQYF; CDR3nt: TGTGCCAGCAGCTTAGGGCTAGCGGGGGTATCCTACGAGCAGTACTTC
v_gene: TRBV5-4; d_gene: TRBD1; j_gene: TRBJ2-7; abundance: .; CDR3aa: CASSLKAQPGQGTSYEQYF; CDR3nt: TGTGCCAGCAGCCTAAAAGCCCAGCCAGGACAGGGGACCTCCTACGAGCAGTACTTC
v_gene: TRBV6-1; d_gene: .; j_gene: TRBJ1-5; abundance: .; CDR3aa: CASKGGLWQPQHF; CDR3nt: TGTGCCAGCAAGGGAGGGTTGTGGCAGCCCCAGCATTTT
v_gene: TRBV11-2; d_gene: .; j_gene: TRBJ1-1; abundance: .; CDR3aa: CASSFYIPGDTEAFF; CDR3nt: TGTGCCAGCAGCTTCTATATCCCCGGGGACACTGAAGCTTTCTTT
v_gene: TRBV14; d_gene: .; j_gene: TRBJ2-7; abundance: .; CDR3aa: CASSQERRQGGDNEQYF; CDR3nt: TGTGCCAGCAGCCAAGAAAGGAGGCAGGGGGGAGATAACGAGCAGTACTTC
v_gene: TRBV28; d_gene: TRBD1; j_gene: TRBJ1-1; abundance: .; CDR3aa: CASSLWVSMDREWTEAFF; CDR3nt: TGTGCCAGCAGTTTATGGGTCTCGATGGACAGGGAATGGACTGAAGCTTTCTTT
v_gene: TRBV5-5; d_gene: TRBD1; j_gene: TRBJ1-5; abundance: .; CDR3aa: CASSTSTGDEDQPQHF; CDR3nt: TGTGCCAGCAGCACCTCAACAGGGGATGAGGATCAGCCCCAGCATTTT
v_gene: TRBV5-1; d_gene: TRBD2; j_gene: TRBJ2-1; abundance: .; CDR3aa: CASSLPGLAGGPGSYNEQFF; CDR3nt: TGCGCCAGCAGCTTGCCGGGACTAGCGGGAGGGCCGGGCTCCTACAATGAGCAGTTCTTC
v_gene: TRBV4-2; d_gene: .; j_gene: TRBJ1-2; abundance: .; CDR3aa: CASSQGISGSNYGYTF; CDR3nt: TGTGCCAGCAGCCAAGGTATCAGCGGGAGTAACTATGGCTACACCTTC
v_gene: TRBV7-8; d_gene: TRBD2; j_gene: TRBJ2-7; abundance: .; CDR3aa: CASSFEGKTSGRTPTLEQYF; CDR3nt: TGTGCCAGCAGCTTTGAGGGAAAGACTAGCGGGAGGACTCCGACCCTCGAGCAGTACTTC
v_gene: TRBV29-1; d_gene: TRBD2; j_gene: TRBJ2-1; abundance: .; CDR3aa: CSHWGANSGTSYNEQFF; CDR3nt: TGCAGCCACTGGGGGGCGAATAGCGGGACCTCCTACAATGAGCAGTTCTTC
v_gene: TRBV5-4; d_gene: TRBD2; j_gene: TRBJ2-2; abundance: .; CDR3aa: CASSMGRPGLVGVGTGELFF; CDR3nt: TGTGCCAGCAGTATGGGCCGCCCGGGACTAGTGGGAGTGGGCACCGGGGAGCTGTTTTTT
v_gene: TRBV9; d_gene: TRBD2; j_gene: TRBJ2-5; abundance: .; CDR3aa: CASSVGVPPSSGRLETQYF; CDR3nt: TGTGCCAGCAGCGTAGGAGTCCCACCTTCTAGCGGGAGGCTAGAGACCCAGTACTTC
v_gene: TRBV30; d_gene: .; j_gene: TRBJ2-7; abundance: once; CDR3aa: CAWILDDGASSYEQYF; CDR3nt: TGTGCCTGGATCCTCGATGATGGGGCTAGCTCCTACGAGCAGTACTTC
v_gene: TRBV10-2; d_gene: .; j_gene: TRBJ2-7; abundance: .; CDR3aa: CASSDTSYEQYF; CDR3nt: TGCGCCAGCAGTGACACTTCCTACGAGCAGTACTTC
v_gene: TRBV25-1; d_gene: .; j_gene: TRBJ2-1; abundance: .; CDR3aa: CASTVDREYNEQFF; CDR3nt: TGTGCCAGCACCGTGGACCGGGAGTACAATGAGCAGTTCTTC
v_gene: TRBV5-6; d_gene: TRBD2; j_gene: TRBJ2-7; abundance: .; CDR3aa: CASSLPGGGVYEQYF; CDR3nt: TGTGCCAGCAGCCTCCCTGGGGGAGGGGTCTACGAGCAGTACTTC
v_gene: TRBV6-5; d_gene: TRBD2; j_gene: TRBJ2-1; abundance: .; CDR3aa: CASSYRKGLANNEQFF; CDR3nt: TGTGCCAGCAGTTACCGGAAAGGACTAGCCAACAATGAGCAGTTCTTC
v_gene: TRBV2; d_gene: .; j_gene: TRBJ1-3; abundance: .; CDR3aa: CASSEDEPGNTIYF; CDR3nt: TGTGCCAGCAGTGAAGACGAGCCTGGAAACACCATATATTTT
v_gene: TRBV29-1; d_gene: TRBD1; j_gene: TRBJ1-1; abundance: once; CDR3aa: CSVVRAGGSLWTEAFF; CDR3nt: TGCAGCGTTGTAAGGGCAGGGGGCTCCCTGTGGACTGAAGCTTTCTTT
v_gene: TRBV28; d_gene: TRBD1; j_gene: TRBJ2-3; abundance: .; CDR3aa: CASRPDRGPVTDTQYF; CDR3nt: TGTGCCAGCAGGCCAGACAGGGGGCCGGTAACAGATACGCAGTATTTT
v_gene: TRBV4-3; d_gene: TRBD2; j_gene: TRBJ2-7; abundance: once; CDR3aa: CASSQISGKAAEQYF; CDR3nt: TGCGCCAGCAGCCAAATTAGCGGGAAGGCCGCCGAGCAGTACTTC
v_gene: TRBV5-6; d_gene: TRBD2; j_gene: TRBJ2-1; abundance: .; CDR3aa: CASSPLGREVNEQFF; CDR3nt: TGTGCCAGCAGCCCGCTAGGGCGGGAGGTGAATGAGCAGTTCTTC
v_gene: TRBV5-5; d_gene: TRBD2; j_gene: TRBJ2-7; abundance: few; CDR3aa: CASSPGTNYEQYF; CDR3nt: TGTGCCAGCAGCCCCGGGACTAACTACGAGCAGTACTTC
v_gene: TRBV15; d_gene: TRBD2; j_gene: TRBJ2-4; abundance: .; CDR3aa: CATSNLAGAPAKNIQYF; CDR3nt: TGTGCCACCAGCAATCTAGCGGGAGCGCCAGCCAAAAACATTCAGTACTTC
v_gene: TRBV4-3; d_gene: .; j_gene: TRBJ2-3; abundance: .; CDR3aa: CASSQDTLVTDTQYF; CDR3nt: TGCGCCAGCAGCCAAGATACACTAGTAACAGATACGCAGTATTTT
v_gene: TRBV5-1; d_gene: TRBD2; j_gene: TRBJ2-7; abundance: .; CDR3aa: CASSLRGSPYEQYF; CDR3nt: TGCGCCAGCAGCTTGCGCGGGAGCCCCTACGAGCAGTACTTC
v_gene: TRBV7-2; d_gene: TRBD1; j_gene: TRBJ1-1; abundance: .; CDR3aa: CASSYRQGRNTEAFF; CDR3nt: TGTGCCAGCAGCTATCGACAGGGTAGGAACACTGAAGCTTTCTTT